This T cell receptor beta chain stems from a study of T cell responses to AZD1222 COVID-19 vaccine. The germline gives CDR1 KGHDR, CDR2 SFDVKD. This CDR3 is 16 amino acids long. With 5 bases removed from V and 3 bases from J, the gap between germline ends came to 18 bases. Sequenced by immunoSEQ multiplex PCR; TCRdb stores in-frame clones only, minus some. The sample carries some 31,000 clones, about 94% recorded once. The TCR originated in an adult in good health. This sequence joins TRBV24-1 and TRBJ2-5; unclear D gene. The sample was peripheral blood, taken on day 0 of AZD1222 vaccination. In DNA form, the CDR3 reads TGTGCCACCAGTGCCTTCGCCGGGTCGCAAAAAGAGACCCAGTACTTC. It yields the protein CATSAFAGSQKETQYF.